What follows is one TCR beta chain and its context. This sample was included in a study of blood T cell repertoires in COVID-19. Study-level background: Sites in the United States, Italy and Spain provided acute and convalescent COVID-19 samples.

Per the study methods: Estimation of nucleated cell counts was performed using reference gene primer amplification. TCRdb's table, derived via immunoSEQ multiplex PCR, lists solely in-frame clones and lacks some. V and J calls and clone size come straight from that table; D and trimming were deduced from the DNA. The data show over 50,000 clones, about nine tenths seen once. This receptor was identified in a human donor in a cohort sampled during active COVID-19. The sequenced material came from peripheral blood.

CDR3 DNA sequence: TGTGCCAGCAGAAACAACGTGGCCTACGAGCAGTACTTC. Protein: CASRNNVAYEQYF. The chain uses TRBV2 and TRBJ2-7; no reliable D call. CDR3 length equals 13 residues. Per the germline V gene, CDR1 is SNHLY and CDR2 is FYNNEI. V was trimmed by 6 bases and J by 2 bases, leaving 11 bases between them. The complete variable domain, with remaining parts taken from reference TRBV2 and TRBJ2-7, reads EPEVTQTPSHQVTQMGQEVILRCVPISNHLYFYWYRQILGQKVEFLVSFYNNEISEKSEIFDDQFSVERPDGSNFTLKIRSTKLEDSAMYFCASRNNVAYEQYFGPGTRLTVT.